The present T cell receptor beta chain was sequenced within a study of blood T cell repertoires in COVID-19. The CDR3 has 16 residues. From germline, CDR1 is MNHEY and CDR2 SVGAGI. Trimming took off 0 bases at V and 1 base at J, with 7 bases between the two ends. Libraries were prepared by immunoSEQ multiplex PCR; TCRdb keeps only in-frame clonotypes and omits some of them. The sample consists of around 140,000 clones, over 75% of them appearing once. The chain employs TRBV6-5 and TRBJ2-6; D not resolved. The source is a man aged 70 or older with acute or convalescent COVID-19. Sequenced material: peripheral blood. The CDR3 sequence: CASSYSRESGANVLTF. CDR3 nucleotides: TGTGCCAGCAGTTACTCGAGAGAATCTGGGGCCAACGTCCTGACTTTC.